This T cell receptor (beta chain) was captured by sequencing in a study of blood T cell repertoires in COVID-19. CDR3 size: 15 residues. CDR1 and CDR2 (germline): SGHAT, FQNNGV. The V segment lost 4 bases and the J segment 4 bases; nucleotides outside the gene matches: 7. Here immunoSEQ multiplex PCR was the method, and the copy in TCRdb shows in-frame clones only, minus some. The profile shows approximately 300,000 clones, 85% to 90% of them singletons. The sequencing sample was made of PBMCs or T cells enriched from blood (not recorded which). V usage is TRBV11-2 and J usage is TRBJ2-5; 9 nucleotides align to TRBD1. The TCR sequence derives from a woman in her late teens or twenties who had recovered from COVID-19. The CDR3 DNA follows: TGTGCCAGCAGCTCCTTTACAGGGGGCGGAGAGACCCAGTACTTC. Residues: CASSSFTGGGETQYF.